A selection of T cell receptor beta chains follows, all from one sample in a study of blood T cell repertoires in COVID-19. Some clones are missing from TCRdb's copy, which holds only in-frame ones; the method was immunoSEQ multiplex PCR. The sample lists 250,000 to 300,000 clones, around 89% occurring once. Input material: PBMCs or T cells enriched from blood (not recorded which). The source is a woman in her fifties or sixties in a cohort exposed to, infected with or recovered from COVID-19 (not recorded which). Each CDR3 is given with its conserved first and last residue. Fields, in order: J gene, clone size, V gene, D gene, CDR3 DNA, CDR3 protein. A D gene is named only where the DNA matches it firmly. Only some rows state a clone size, as once, few, many or a class for expanded clones.

J: TRBJ1-2; size: NA; V: TRBV28; D: TRBD1; DNA: TGTGCCAGCAGTCAACGGGGGACAGGGAACGACTATGGCTACACCTTC; CDR3: CASSQRGTGNDYGYTF
J: TRBJ1-5; size: NA; V: TRBV12-2; D: NA; DNA: TGTGCAAGTCCCAGGTGGGTGGAGGAGTGGGGCAATCAGCCCCAGCATTTT; CDR3: CASPRWVEEWGNQPQHF
J: TRBJ2-5; size: NA; V: TRBV7-2; D: TRBD1; DNA: TGTGCCAGCAGCTGGAGACAGGGTCGGGAGACCCAGTACTTC; CDR3: CASSWRQGRETQYF
J: TRBJ1-1; size: NA; V: TRBV5-1; D: TRBD1; DNA: TGCGCCAGCAGCACCGGACAGGGGAAGACCACTGAAGCTTTCTTT; CDR3: CASSTGQGKTTEAFF
J: TRBJ2-2; size: NA; V: TRBV7-3; D: NA; DNA: TGTGCCAGCAGCGTCACAGAGAACACCGGGGAGCTGTTTTTT; CDR3: CASSVTENTGELFF
J: TRBJ2-5; size: few; V: TRBV5-1; D: NA; DNA: TGCGCCAGCAGATCGGGGGAGACCCAGTACTTC; CDR3: CASRSGETQYF
J: TRBJ2-1; size: once; V: TRBV7-9; D: NA; DNA: TGTGCCAGCAGCCGCGCAATGGGGAGTAATGAGCAGTTCTTC; CDR3: CASSRAMGSNEQFF
J: TRBJ1-2; size: NA; V: TRBV5-1; D: TRBD1; DNA: TGCGCCAGCAGCTTGAGTCCAGGGGGCGCCATCAATGGCTACACCTTC; CDR3: CASSLSPGGAINGYTF
J: TRBJ1-1; size: NA; V: TRBV15; D: NA; DNA: TGTGCCACCAGCAGAGGAGCCGTTGAGGGGAACACTGAAGCTTTCTTT; CDR3: CATSRGAVEGNTEAFF
J: TRBJ1-1; size: NA; V: TRBV11-2; D: NA; DNA: TGTGCCAGCAGCTTAAGTGTAGGGAGAAACACTGAAGCTTTCTTT; CDR3: CASSLSVGRNTEAFF
J: TRBJ2-3; size: NA; V: TRBV3-1/TRBV3-2; D: TRBD2; DNA: TGTGCCAGCAGCCAAGATCCGGGAGGTATGGGCAATACGCAGTATTTT; CDR3: CASSQDPGGMGNTQYF
J: TRBJ2-7; size: NA; V: TRBV19; D: TRBD1; DNA: TGTGCCAGTAGTACCCCGGGACAGGGCTCCTACGAGCAGTACTTC; CDR3: CASSTPGQGSYEQYF
J: TRBJ2-5; size: NA; V: TRBV5-4; D: TRBD1; DNA: TGTGCCAGCAGCTTGGCTACAGGGGCGGAGTACTTC; CDR3: CASSLATGAEYF
J: TRBJ2-1; size: NA; V: TRBV28; D: TRBD2; DNA: TGTGCCACCTTAGCGGGTGGCAGGGAGCAGTTCTTC; CDR3: CATLAGGREQFF
J: TRBJ1-2; size: NA; V: TRBV6-5; D: TRBD1; DNA: TGTGCCAGCAGTCAACAGGGGATTAACTATGGCTACACCTTC; CDR3: CASSQQGINYGYTF
J: TRBJ1-4; size: NA; V: TRBV7-9; D: TRBD1; DNA: TGTGCCAGCAGTCCGACAGGGCGCGGTGAAAAACTGTTTTTT; CDR3: CASSPTGRGEKLFF
J: TRBJ2-7; size: NA; V: TRBV4-3; D: NA; DNA: TGCGCCAGCAGTCCTACTAGGGTCTCCTACGAGCAGTACTTC; CDR3: CASSPTRVSYEQYF
J: TRBJ2-2; size: NA; V: TRBV6-5; D: TRBD1; DNA: TGTGCCAGCAGACAGGGGACATGGACCGGGGAGCTGTTTTTT; CDR3: CASRQGTWTGELFF
J: TRBJ1-3; size: NA; V: TRBV28; D: TRBD1; DNA: TGTGCCAGCAGTGGACAGGGGGCCTACACCATATATTTT; CDR3: CASSGQGAYTIYF
J: TRBJ2-5; size: NA; V: TRBV28; D: TRBD1; DNA: TGTGCCAGCAGTTTAGGCAAGGCAGGGGGCGTACAAGAGACCCAGTACTTC; CDR3: CASSLGKAGGVQETQYF
J: TRBJ2-5; size: NA; V: TRBV24-1; D: NA; DNA: TGTGCCACCAGTGATTTGACCAGCGACCAAGAGACCCAGTACTTC; CDR3: CATSDLTSDQETQYF
J: TRBJ2-3; size: NA; V: TRBV5-1; D: NA; DNA: TGCGCCAGCAGCTTAATCCCGGGGGACGGATTCACAGATACGCAGTATTTT; CDR3: CASSLIPGDGFTDTQYF
J: TRBJ1-1; size: NA; V: TRBV5-4; D: NA; DNA: TGTGCCAGCAGCTTGGGAAGCACCCAGAACACTGAAGCTTTCTTT; CDR3: CASSLGSTQNTEAFF
J: TRBJ2-3; size: NA; V: TRBV5-1; D: NA; DNA: TGCGCCAGCAGCTTGGAACAGCTCACAGATACGCAGTATTTT; CDR3: CASSLEQLTDTQYF
J: TRBJ1-6; size: NA; V: TRBV6-5; D: NA; DNA: TGTGCCAGCAGTTACTCGAAGGGAGACTCACCCCTCCACTTT; CDR3: CASSYSKGDSPLHF
J: TRBJ2-1; size: NA; V: TRBV5-1; D: TRBD2; DNA: TGCGCCAGCAGCCCTACTAGCGGTCAATACAATGAGCAGTTCTTC; CDR3: CASSPTSGQYNEQFF
J: TRBJ2-7; size: NA; V: TRBV28; D: TRBD1; DNA: TGTGCCAGCAGTTCAGGGGACAGGGCACGCGAGCAGTACTTC; CDR3: CASSSGDRAREQYF
J: TRBJ2-7; size: NA; V: TRBV20-1; D: NA; DNA: TGCAGTGCTAGTTTGGCCTCCTACGAGCAGTACTTC; CDR3: CSASLASYEQYF
J: TRBJ2-1; size: NA; V: TRBV6-5; D: NA; DNA: TGTGCCAGCAGTTACGACAGGTTACGTAATGAGCAGTTCTTC; CDR3: CASSYDRLRNEQFF
J: TRBJ2-3; size: NA; V: TRBV28; D: NA; DNA: TGTGCCAGCAGTTTACCGTGGCTAGCGAGCACAGATACGCAGTATTTT; CDR3: CASSLPWLASTDTQYF
J: TRBJ2-4; size: NA; V: TRBV11-2; D: TRBD2; DNA: TGTGCCAGCAGCTTGTCTCTAGCGGGAGAGGCTATAGCCAAAAACATTCAGTACTTC; CDR3: CASSLSLAGEAIAKNIQYF
J: TRBJ2-5; size: NA; V: TRBV7-9; D: NA; DNA: TGTGCCAGCAGCTTAGGGACTCTGGGGAGAGAGACCCAGTACTTC; CDR3: CASSLGTLGRETQYF
J: TRBJ2-5; size: NA; V: TRBV7-9; D: TRBD2; DNA: TGTGCCAGCAGCCGGACTAGCTTCGAGACCCAGTACTTC; CDR3: CASSRTSFETQYF
J: TRBJ1-1; size: NA; V: TRBV20-1; D: NA; DNA: TGCAGTGCCTCACAGGGTCTTGAAGCTTTCTTT; CDR3: CSASQGLEAFF
J: TRBJ2-5; size: NA; V: TRBV2; D: NA; DNA: TGTGCCAGCATTAAGGGAGGACGAGATAACCAAGAGACCCAGTACTTC; CDR3: CASIKGGRDNQETQYF
J: TRBJ1-5; size: NA; V: TRBV28; D: TRBD1; DNA: TGTGCCAGCAGTTTAGGGGGCACCTTGGACAGGGCAGAACATTTT; CDR3: CASSLGGTLDRAEHF
J: TRBJ2-1; size: NA; V: TRBV5-4; D: TRBD2; DNA: TGTGCCAGCAGCTTGGGACTAGCGGGAGGAAGGTCCTACAATGAGCAGTTCTTC; CDR3: CASSLGLAGGRSYNEQFF
J: TRBJ2-7; size: NA; V: TRBV6-5; D: TRBD2; DNA: TGTGCCAGCACGACTAGCGGGACGTCCTACGAGCAGTACTTC; CDR3: CASTTSGTSYEQYF
J: TRBJ2-1; size: NA; V: TRBV28; D: TRBD2; DNA: TGTGCCAGCACCACACTACTAGCGGGAGGGGTCTACAATGAGCAGTTCTTC; CDR3: CASTTLLAGGVYNEQFF
J: TRBJ1-5; size: NA; V: TRBV2; D: TRBD1; DNA: TGTGCCAGCAGTGAAATCTCGTGGGGCAGGGGGTCGGGTCAGCCCCAGCATTTT; CDR3: CASSEISWGRGSGQPQHF
J: TRBJ2-1; size: NA; V: TRBV29-1; D: NA; DNA: TGCAGCGTTGAAGGTACCGGGACACAATACAATGAGCAGTTCTTC; CDR3: CSVEGTGTQYNEQFF
J: TRBJ1-1; size: few; V: TRBV10-3; D: TRBD1; DNA: TGTGCCATCAGTGAGTCGGGACAGGGGAACACTGAAGCTTTCTTT; CDR3: CAISESGQGNTEAFF
J: TRBJ2-7; size: NA; V: TRBV12-1; D: NA; DNA: TGTGCCAGCAGTTCTAGGGGAGGGCACGAGCAGTACTTC; CDR3: CASSSRGGHEQYF
J: TRBJ2-2; size: NA; V: TRBV7-3; D: TRBD2; DNA: TGTGCCAGCAGCCCCGGACTAGCGGGAGGGCCCGGGGAGCTGTTTTTT; CDR3: CASSPGLAGGPGELFF
J: TRBJ1-2; size: NA; V: TRBV28; D: NA; DNA: TGTGCCAGCAGTTTGAAACCGGTGATCTATGGCTACACCTTC; CDR3: CASSLKPVIYGYTF
J: TRBJ2-1; size: NA; V: TRBV7-2; D: TRBD2; DNA: TGTGCCAGCAGCTTTACTAGCGGGAATGTCAATGAGCAGTTCTTC; CDR3: CASSFTSGNVNEQFF
J: TRBJ1-3; size: NA; V: TRBV28; D: NA; DNA: TGTGCCAGCAGTTTCATGGGTGGGCCTGGAAACACCATATATTTT; CDR3: CASSFMGGPGNTIYF
J: TRBJ2-7; size: NA; V: TRBV6-5; D: TRBD1; DNA: TGTGCCAGCAGTATGAGGACAGGGTGGGAGCAGTACTTC; CDR3: CASSMRTGWEQYF
J: TRBJ1-1; size: NA; V: TRBV6-4; D: NA; DNA: TGTGCCAGCAGTGCGGACACCCGCACTGAAGCTTTCTTT; CDR3: CASSADTRTEAFF
J: TRBJ2-7; size: NA; V: TRBV19; D: NA; DNA: TGTGCCAGTAGTATAATGAGATCCTACGAGCAGTACTTC; CDR3: CASSIMRSYEQYF
J: TRBJ1-5; size: NA; V: TRBV28; D: TRBD1; DNA: TGTGCCAGCAGTTTAAACGACAGGGGAAGGCAGCCCCAGCATTTT; CDR3: CASSLNDRGRQPQHF
J: TRBJ2-5; size: NA; V: TRBV7-9; D: TRBD1; DNA: TGTGCCAGCAGCCCCACAGGGGGCTATAGGGAGACCCAGTACTTC; CDR3: CASSPTGGYRETQYF